This T cell receptor (beta chain) stems from a study of blood T cell repertoires in COVID-19. V dropped 5 bases and J dropped 7; count of bases not matched to a gene: 7. Germline loops: CDR1 MDHEN, CDR2 SYDVKM. This CDR3 is built from 15 residues. Libraries were prepared by immunoSEQ multiplex PCR; TCRdb keeps only in-frame clonotypes and omits some of them. The profile shows 150,000 to 200,000 clones, more than 75% of them singletons. Sequencing was done on a sample of peripheral blood. This sequence originates from a woman in her seventies with COVID-19, enrolled during active disease. The V call is TRBV28, the J call TRBJ1-4, with 10 bases identical to TRBD1. CDR3 residues: CASSPTGTGAEKLFF. Here the CDR3 DNA reads TGTGCCAGCAGTCCGACCGGGACAGGGGCTGAAAAACTGTTTTTT.